The rows below give T cell receptor beta chains drawn from one sample of a study of cytomegalovirus exposure and HLA in healthy donors. This table comes from immunoSEQ multiplex PCR, and its TCRdb copy is limited to in-frame clones, with some not included. The sample has around 120,000 clones; roughly 70% are singletons. Sequenced input: PBMCs. Receptors originate from a man in his forties or fifties in good health and CMV-seropositive. Each CDR3 is given with its conserved first and last residue. The order of the fields is CDR3 length, clone size, V gene, D gene, J gene, CDR3 protein, CDR3 DNA. D genes are given only for firm matches. Not every row has a clone size; where given, it reads once, few, many or a size class.

15,NA,TRBV6-5,TRBD1,TRBJ1-2,CASSYFPGQGYGYTF,TGTGCCAGCAGTTACTTCCCGGGACAGGGGTACGGCTACACCTTC
14,NA,TRBV5-4,TRBD2,TRBJ2-1,CASSRLAGDNEQFF,TGTGCCAGCAGCCGGCTAGCGGGCGACAATGAGCAGTTCTTC
13,once,TRBV6-1,TRBD1,TRBJ1-1,CASSDRDSTEAFF,TGTGCCAGCAGTGACCGGGACAGCACTGAAGCTTTCTTT
16,NA,TRBV5-4,TRBD2,TRBJ2-2,CASRLLAGGLTGELFF,TGTGCCAGCAGGCTACTAGCGGGAGGACTCACCGGGGAGCTGTTTTTT
14,NA,TRBV11-2,NA,TRBJ1-1,CASSANRAGTEAFF,TGTGCCAGCAGCGCTAACAGGGCTGGGACTGAAGCTTTCTTT
16,NA,TRBV4-3,TRBD1,TRBJ2-3,CASSQGGTGSTDTQYF,TGCGCCAGCAGCCAAGGGGGGACAGGGAGCACAGATACGCAGTATTTT
14,NA,TRBV19,NA,TRBJ2-5,CASSVRAGGETQYF,TGTGCCAGTAGTGTCCGGGCGGGTGGGGAGACCCAGTACTTC
15,NA,TRBV9,TRBD2,TRBJ2-1,CASSVDLAGGREQFF,TGTGCCAGCAGCGTAGACCTAGCGGGAGGGCGGGAGCAGTTCTTC
14,few,TRBV9,NA,TRBJ1-1,CASSVSGVPTEAFF,TGTGCCAGCAGCGTCTCAGGGGTTCCCACTGAAGCTTTCTTT
14,few,TRBV9,NA,TRBJ1-2,CASSVQGSGYGYTF,TGTGCCAGCAGCGTACAGGGAAGTGGCTATGGCTACACCTTC
14,NA,TRBV15,NA,TRBJ1-2,CATRDQGGDYGYTF,TGTGCCACCAGAGATCAGGGAGGCGACTATGGCTACACCTTC
16,NA,TRBV5-1,TRBD2,TRBJ2-2,CASSLTGGRRVGELFF,TGCGCCAGCAGCTTGACGGGAGGAAGACGGGTCGGGGAGCTGTTTTTT
17,NA,TRBV21-1,NA,TRBJ2-7,CASSLPRGLAGSYEQYF,TGTGCCAGCAGCCTGCCGAGGGGCCTAGCGGGCTCCTACGAGCAGTACTTC
12,NA,TRBV10-3,NA,TRBJ1-1,CAISSSGAEAFF,TGTGCCATCAGCTCCTCCGGGGCTGAAGCTTTCTTT
12,NA,TRBV30,NA,TRBJ1-3,CAWSGAGNTIYF,TGTGCCTGGAGTGGAGCTGGAAACACCATATATTTT
14,few,TRBV30,TRBD2,TRBJ2-7,CAWRGLAQTYEQYF,TGTGCCTGGAGGGGACTAGCGCAGACCTACGAGCAGTACTTC
12,NA,TRBV28,NA,TRBJ2-7,CASRTVSYEQYF,TGTGCCAGCAGGACAGTAAGCTACGAGCAGTACTTC
17,NA,TRBV19,NA,TRBJ1-1,CASSSMGGDTKLSEAFF,TGTGCCAGTAGCTCGATGGGTGGGGACACCAAACTCTCAGAAGCTTTCTTT
16,NA,TRBV28,TRBD2,TRBJ2-1,CASSLIAGIPSNEQFF,TGTGCCAGCAGTTTAATAGCGGGAATCCCCTCCAATGAGCAGTTCTTC
15,few,TRBV6-1,TRBD1,TRBJ2-3,CASRAITGGAVTQYF,TGTGCCAGCAGGGCTATCACAGGGGGCGCAGTAACGCAGTATTTT
11,NA,TRBV18,TRBD1,TRBJ1-1,CASSTQGEAFF,TGTGCCAGCTCAACACAGGGGGAAGCTTTCTTT
12,few,TRBV19,NA,TRBJ1-2,CASSAGASGYTF,TGTGCCAGTAGTGCAGGGGCCTCCGGCTACACCTTC